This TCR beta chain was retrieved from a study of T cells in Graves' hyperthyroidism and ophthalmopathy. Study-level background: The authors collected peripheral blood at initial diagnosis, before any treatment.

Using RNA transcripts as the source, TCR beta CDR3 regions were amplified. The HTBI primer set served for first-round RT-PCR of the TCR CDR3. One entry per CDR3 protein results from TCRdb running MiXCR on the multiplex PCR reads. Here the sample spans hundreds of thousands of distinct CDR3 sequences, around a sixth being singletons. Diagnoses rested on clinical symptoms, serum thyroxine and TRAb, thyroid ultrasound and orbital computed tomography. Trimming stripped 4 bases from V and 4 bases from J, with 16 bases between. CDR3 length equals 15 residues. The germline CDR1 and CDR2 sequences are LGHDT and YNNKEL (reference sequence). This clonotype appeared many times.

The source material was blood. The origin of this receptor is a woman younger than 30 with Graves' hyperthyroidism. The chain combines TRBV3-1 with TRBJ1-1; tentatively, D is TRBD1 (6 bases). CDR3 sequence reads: CASSRYPGEVTEAFF. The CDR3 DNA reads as TGTGCCAGCAGCCGATACCCAGGGGAGGTCACTGAAGCTTTCTTT.